Sequencing of this TCR beta chain was carried out in a study of long-term antiretroviral therapy in people with HIV (dated 2022 in TCRdb). In the study overall: Collection of the earliest samples took place about a decade ahead of the 2015 WHO recommendation for immediate ART, at a time when ART was typically delayed until CD4 counts fell. No cross-contamination during QIAcube processing was seen in test extractions of a monoclonal T-cell line run alongside around 30 polyclonal samples. This retrospective serial study examined whether starting ART and sustained HIV suppression were associated with changes in the composition and diversity of the TRB repertoire in peripheral blood. From some 33 adults with confirmed HIV infection, the cohort provided over 150 cryopreserved PBMC samples, gathered serially across a mean of around six years (range 1-12). About 40% of the roughly 30 participants with HIV were female.

Here is what the overall study found, with its caveats: Because PBMC availability was limited, only the TCR beta chain was sequenced, with no alpha chain pairing. The repertoire was dominated across all time points by expanded TRB clones identified before ART initiation, although this dominance was seen to fluctuate and to decrease in many PLHIV after ART. Samples dated from about 2004 to 2018, and the ART regimens used may be less effective than current ones. Because cell numbers in pre-ART samples were limited, unsorted PBMC were profiled instead of sorted CD4+ and CD8+ T cells. Inferences about post-ART repertoire changes were limited because no data were available on ART adherence, viral resistance or therapy changes. ART initiation was associated with a significant increase in TRB diversity, but diversity stayed significantly below transplant donor controls even after long-term ART. HIV repertoires had narrower CDR3 length ranges than controls, and the network structure suggested an antigen-experienced repertoire that shifted only slightly toward naive after ART.

To be included, a participant needed at least one PBMC sample from before ART initiation plus at least two post-ART samples. Treatment was received in the United States of America by all participants with HIV. Before DNA extraction, cryopreserved samples containing about 0.9-10 million PBMC were thawed and washed. At the time of the earliest PBMC sample for each participant with HIV, ages ranged from about 20 to 54 years. Per participant, PBMC samples came from 1-4 timepoints prior to ART initiation and 2-8 timepoints following ART initiation, for a median of 7 samples. For every participant, serial HIV viral load, CD4+ T-cell count, ART history and demographic data were obtained. Genomic DNA was extracted from unsorted PBMC with a Qiagen kit on a QIAcube, with processing performed in batches of 12 samples. Sequencing of the TRB variable region was done with the immunoSEQ hsTCRB v3.0 assay at survey level resolution. The target sequencing depth for TRB was about 40,000-55,000 T-cell genomes per sample. An Illumina MiSeq with a v3 150-cycle kit was used to sequence the pooled TRB libraries. Concerning the study's data processing: Repertoire analysis was performed in R inside a reproducible Nextflow workflow that covered QC, data transformation and analysis. Custom analyses were implemented in LymphoSeq2, an R package for AIRR-Seq data exploration. Several samples that yielded fewer than 5000 total TRB sequences were excluded, so that approximately 200 HIV repertoires were analyzed. Of the approximately 190 retained HIV repertoires, over 55 were collected before and approximately 130 after ART initiation. Each repertoire was downsampled to 5000 TRB nucleotide sequences, and summary statistics were averaged across 100 downsampling iterations. Only TRB sequences with CDR3 regions of at least seven amino acids were retained for analysis. Diversity was measured with a Shannon entropy-derived clonality score and the Gini coefficient. Repertoire networks linked the top 5000 CDR3 amino acid sequences whenever two sequences differed by an edit distance of one. For TRB CDR3 amino acid sequences, antigen specificity groups and MHC restriction were predicted with GLIPH2. To flag known associations with CMV, EBV, HIV or tissue antigens, CDR3 amino acid sequences were compared against VDJdb and McPAS-TCR. Pre-ART, post-ART and control groups were compared with Wilcoxon signed-rank tests and Holm-Bonferroni correction. Imported from immuneACCESS, the table was reduced by TCRdb to in-frame sequences with V and J called. These copies leave out some clones; in studies compared against another copy, an unresolved V gene accounts for under half, and the cause of the remainder is not known. The V and J calls and clone size come from that table; D and trimming were worked out from the DNA. In all, the sample holds some 21,000 clones, and about 72% of those were seen once. The biggest ten clones account for more than 9% of the sample.

The germline V gene encodes CDR1 MDHEN and CDR2 SYDVKM. From cysteine to phenylalanine, the CDR3 is 12 amino acids long. Only the CDR3 DNA is retained, 36 bases long and in frame from the first base. The V end loses 4 bases and the J end loses 2 bases, and a stretch of 6 bases separates them. Notes on this clone: Its antigen has not been determined. It has no much larger one-base neighbor in the sample; base qualities were not kept.

The sample was unsorted PBMCs, taken roughly 21 months before starting antiretroviral therapy. This receptor was obtained from a woman aged 40 to 55 with HIV. The chain joins TRBV28 to TRBJ2-7, with the identity of the D gene unclear. CDR3 region: CASSSGPYEQYF. The nucleotide sequence is TGTGCCAGCAGTTCGGGCCCCTACGAGCAGTACTTC.